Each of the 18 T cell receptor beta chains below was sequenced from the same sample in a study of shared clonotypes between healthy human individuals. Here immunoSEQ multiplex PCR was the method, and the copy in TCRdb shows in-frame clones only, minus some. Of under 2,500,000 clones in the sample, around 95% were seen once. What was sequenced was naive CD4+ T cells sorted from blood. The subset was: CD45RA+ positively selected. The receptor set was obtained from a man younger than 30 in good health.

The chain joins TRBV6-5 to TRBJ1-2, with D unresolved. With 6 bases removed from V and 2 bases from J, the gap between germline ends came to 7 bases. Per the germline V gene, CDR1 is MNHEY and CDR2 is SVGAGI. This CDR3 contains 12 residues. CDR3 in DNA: TGTGCCAGCAGCGCAGAAAACTATGGCTACACCTTC. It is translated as CASSAENYGYTF.

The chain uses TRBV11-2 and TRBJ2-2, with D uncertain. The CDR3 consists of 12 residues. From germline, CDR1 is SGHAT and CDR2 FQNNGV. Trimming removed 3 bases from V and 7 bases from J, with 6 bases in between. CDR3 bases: TGTGCCAGCAGCTTCCTTAACGGGGAGCTGTTTTTT. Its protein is CASSFLNGELFF.

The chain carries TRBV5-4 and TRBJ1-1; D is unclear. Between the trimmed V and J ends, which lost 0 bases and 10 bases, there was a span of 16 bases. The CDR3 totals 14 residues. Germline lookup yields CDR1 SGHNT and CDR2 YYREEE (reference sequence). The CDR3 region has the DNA TGTGCCAGCAGCTTGGGGGTCCGGAACTCGGGAGCTTTCTTT. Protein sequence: CASSLGVRNSGAFF.

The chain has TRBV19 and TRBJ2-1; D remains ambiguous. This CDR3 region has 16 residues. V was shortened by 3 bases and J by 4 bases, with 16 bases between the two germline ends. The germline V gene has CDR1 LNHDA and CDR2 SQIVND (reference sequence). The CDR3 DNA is TGTGCCAGTAGTATTCGCGGAACGCCGCCTTACAATGAGCAGTTCTTC. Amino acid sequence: CASSIRGTPPYNEQFF.

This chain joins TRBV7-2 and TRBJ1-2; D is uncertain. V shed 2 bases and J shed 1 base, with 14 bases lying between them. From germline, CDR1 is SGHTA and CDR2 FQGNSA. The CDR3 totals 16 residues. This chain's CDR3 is CASSLTGPELNYGYTF. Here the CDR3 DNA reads TGTGCCAGCAGCTTAACGGGTCCGGAGCTTAACTATGGCTACACCTTC. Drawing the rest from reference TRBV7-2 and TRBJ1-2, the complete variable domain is GAGVSQSPSNKVTEKGKDVELRCDPISGHTALYWYRQSLGQGLEFLIYFQGNSAPDKSGLPSDRFSAERTGGSVSTLTIQRTQQEDSAVYLCASSLTGPELNYGYTFGSGTRLTVV.

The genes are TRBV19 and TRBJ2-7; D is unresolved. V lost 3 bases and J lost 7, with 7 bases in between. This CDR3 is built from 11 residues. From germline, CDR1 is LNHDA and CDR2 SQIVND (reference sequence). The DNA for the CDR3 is TGTGCCAGTAGTATCGGGCAGGAGCAGTACTTC. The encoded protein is CASSIGQEQYF.

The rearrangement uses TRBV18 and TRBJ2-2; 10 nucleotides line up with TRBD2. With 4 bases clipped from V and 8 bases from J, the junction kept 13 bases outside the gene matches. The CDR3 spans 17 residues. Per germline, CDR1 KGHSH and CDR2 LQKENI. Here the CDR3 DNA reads TGTGCCAGCTCACGAAGCGCTAGCGGGAGAGCGAGTGGGGAGCTGTTTTTT. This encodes CASSRSASGRASGELFF.

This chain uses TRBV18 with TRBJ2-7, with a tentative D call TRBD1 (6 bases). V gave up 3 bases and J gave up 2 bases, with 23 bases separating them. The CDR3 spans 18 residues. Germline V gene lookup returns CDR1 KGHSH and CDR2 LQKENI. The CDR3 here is CASSPVSLWQGYPYEQYF. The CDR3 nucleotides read TGTGCCAGCTCACCGGTCTCCCTCTGGCAGGGGTACCCCTACGAGCAGTACTTC.

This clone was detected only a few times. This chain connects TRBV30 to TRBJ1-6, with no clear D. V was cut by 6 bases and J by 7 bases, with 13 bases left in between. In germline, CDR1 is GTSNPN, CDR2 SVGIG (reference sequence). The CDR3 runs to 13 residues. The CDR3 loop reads CACLYSSNSPLHF. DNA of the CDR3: TGTGCCTGCCTCTATTCCTCGAATTCACCCCTCCACTTT.

Here the CDR3 DNA reads TGTGCCAGCAGTTTGAACATAGTGAACACTGAAGCTTTCTTT. It encodes CASSLNIVNTEAFF. This chain links TRBV28 with TRBJ1-1; no firm D call. The CDR3 has 14 residues. The V gene lost 3 bases and the J gene lost 0 bases, with 8 bases spanning the gap. CDR1 MDHEN and CDR2 SYDVKM come from the germline V gene.

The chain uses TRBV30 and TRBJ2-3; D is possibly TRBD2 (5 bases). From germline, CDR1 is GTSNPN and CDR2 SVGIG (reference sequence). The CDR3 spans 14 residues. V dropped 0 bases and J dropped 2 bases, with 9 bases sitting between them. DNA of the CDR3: TGTGCCTGGAGTGTACTAGGAGCCACAGATACGCAGTATTTT. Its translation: CAWSVLGATDTQYF.

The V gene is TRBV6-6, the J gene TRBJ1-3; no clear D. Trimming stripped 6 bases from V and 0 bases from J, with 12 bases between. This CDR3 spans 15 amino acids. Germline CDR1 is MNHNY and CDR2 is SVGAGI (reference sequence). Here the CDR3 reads CASSLNEFSGNTIYF. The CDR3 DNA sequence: TGTGCCAGCAGCCTTAACGAGTTCTCTGGAAACACCATATATTTT.

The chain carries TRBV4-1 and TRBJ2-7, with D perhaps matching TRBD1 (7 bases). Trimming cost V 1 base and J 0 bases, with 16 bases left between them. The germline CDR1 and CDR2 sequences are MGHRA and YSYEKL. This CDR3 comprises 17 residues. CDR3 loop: CASSQGRGQLSSYEQYF. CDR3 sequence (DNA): TGCGCCAGCAGCCAAGGGCGGGGACAGCTTAGCTCCTACGAGCAGTACTTC.

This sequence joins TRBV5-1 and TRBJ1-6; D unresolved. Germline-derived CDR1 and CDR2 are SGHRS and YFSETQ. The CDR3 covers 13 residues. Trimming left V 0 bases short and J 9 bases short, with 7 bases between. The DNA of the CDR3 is TGCGCCAGCAGCTTGGCCTTCCTTTCACCCCTCCACTTT. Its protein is CASSLAFLSPLHF.

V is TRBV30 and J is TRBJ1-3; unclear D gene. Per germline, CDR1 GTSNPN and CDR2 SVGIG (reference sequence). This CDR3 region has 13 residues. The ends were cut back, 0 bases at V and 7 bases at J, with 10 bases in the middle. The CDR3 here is CAWSVGLLNTIYF. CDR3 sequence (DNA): TGTGCCTGGAGTGTAGGGCTTTTGAACACCATATATTTT.

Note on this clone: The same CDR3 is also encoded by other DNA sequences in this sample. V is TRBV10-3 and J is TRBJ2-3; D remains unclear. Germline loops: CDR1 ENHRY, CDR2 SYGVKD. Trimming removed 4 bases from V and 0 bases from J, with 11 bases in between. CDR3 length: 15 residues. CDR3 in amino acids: CAISGGALSTDTQYF. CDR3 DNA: TGTGCCATCAGTGGCGGAGCGTTGAGCACAGATACGCAGTATTTT.

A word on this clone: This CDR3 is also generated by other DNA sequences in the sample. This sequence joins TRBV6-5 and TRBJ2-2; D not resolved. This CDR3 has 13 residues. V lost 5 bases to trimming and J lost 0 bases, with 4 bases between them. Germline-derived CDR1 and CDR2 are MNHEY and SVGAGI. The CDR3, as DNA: TGTGCCAGCAGTAGGGCGAACACCGGGGAGCTGTTTTTT. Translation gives CASSRANTGELFF.

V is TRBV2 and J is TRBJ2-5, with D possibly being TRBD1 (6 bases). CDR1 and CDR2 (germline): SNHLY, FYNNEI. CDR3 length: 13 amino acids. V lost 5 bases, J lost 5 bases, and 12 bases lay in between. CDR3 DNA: TGTGCCAGCAGTAGGGGGTACGGGGAGACCCAGTACTTC. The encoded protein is CASSRGYGETQYF.